This T cell receptor beta chain was retrieved from a study of blood T cell repertoires in COVID-19. The overall study: T cells, B-cell-depleted T cells, or PBMCs provided the cDNA or gDNA that served as material.

The CDR3 sequence is 13 residues long. Germline CDR1 GTSNPN, CDR2 SVGIG (reference sequence). Trimming took 4 bases from V and 7 from J; bases not matched to a gene: 7. In the study's own analysis: Amplifying reference gene primers gave estimates of nucleated cell counts. Repertoires were generated with immunoSEQ multiplex PCR, while TCRdb's copy carries only in-frame clones and drops some. Clone size and V and J calls were adopted from that table, with D and trimming inferred from the DNA. Of over 150,000 clones in the sample, roughly 85% are singletons; the top ten hold about 10%. This receptor was taken from a woman of 80 years or more with active or convalescent COVID-19. The material sequenced was peripheral blood. The J gene is TRBJ1-5, the V gene TRBV30; 7 positions agree with TRBD1. CDR3 sequence (DNA): TGTGCCTGGAACGGAGGGGGCGGACAGCCCCAGCATTTT. Its protein is CAWNGGGGQPQHF.